The present TCR beta chain was sequenced within a study of blood T cell repertoires in COVID-19. Study context: Donors in the United States, Italy and Spain gave samples during acute or convalescent COVID-19. PBMCs, B-cell-depleted T cells, or T cells provided the cDNA or gDNA that made up the material.

Germline values: CDR1 SGHRS, CDR2 YFSETQ. The CDR3 sequence is 14 residues long. Trimming pared 3 bases from V and 2 bases from J, leaving 12 bases between. Original methodology: Estimation of nucleated cell counts relied on the amplification of reference gene primers. Assay: immunoSEQ multiplex PCR; the TCRdb copy retains only in-frame clones and omits some. That table supplies the V and J calls and clone size; D and trimming were determined from the DNA. The sample carries around 200,000 clones, roughly 90% recorded once. The gene calls are TRBV5-1 and TRBJ2-7, with a weak D call TRBD2 (6 bases). The receptor was derived from a man aged 18 to 30 with active or convalescent COVID-19. Sequencing was performed on peripheral blood. The CDR3 bases are TGCGCCAGCAGCTATTCCCCGGGGGCCTACGAGCAGTACTTC. Protein sequence: CASSYSPGAYEQYF.